These T cell receptor beta chains were read from a single sample in a study of blood T cell repertoires in COVID-19. Produced via immunoSEQ multiplex PCR; TCRdb's table is partial and in-frame only. The sample has some 20,000 clones; approximately 90% are singletons. Source material: peripheral blood. The receptors shown here come from a man in his 70s with acute or convalescent COVID-19. Each CDR3 is given with its conserved first and last residue. The D gene is left open where the match is weak. Size is stated for part of the rows, as once, few or many counts, or as a class when the clone is expanded.

clone_size: NA; v_call: TRBV7-2; d_call: TRBD1; j_call: TRBJ1-6; cdr3_nt: TGTGCCAGCAGCTTCAGGGGGCTCACCTACTCACCCCTCCACTTT; cdr3_aa: CASSFRGLTYSPLHF
clone_size: NA; v_call: TRBV5-1; d_call: NA; j_call: TRBJ2-3; cdr3_nt: TGCGCCAGCAGCTTTGGGGCCCTCACAGATACGCAGTATTTT; cdr3_aa: CASSFGALTDTQYF
clone_size: NA; v_call: TRBV7-3; d_call: TRBD2; j_call: TRBJ2-5; cdr3_nt: TGTGCCAGCAGCTTAGGACTAGGAGGGACCCAGTACTTC; cdr3_aa: CASSLGLGGTQYF
clone_size: NA; v_call: TRBV5-1; d_call: TRBD1; j_call: TRBJ1-2; cdr3_nt: TGCGCCAGCAGCTTCGGTGGGACAGGGACCTATGGCTACACCTTC; cdr3_aa: CASSFGGTGTYGYTF
clone_size: NA; v_call: TRBV28; d_call: TRBD1; j_call: TRBJ2-1; cdr3_nt: TGTGCCAGCAGTCGGACAGGGTCCTACAATGAGCAGTTCTTC; cdr3_aa: CASSRTGSYNEQFF
clone_size: NA; v_call: TRBV9; d_call: NA; j_call: TRBJ2-2; cdr3_nt: TGTGCCAGCACACCTTTTCGGACCGGGGAGCTGTTTTTT; cdr3_aa: CASTPFRTGELFF
clone_size: few; v_call: TRBV18; d_call: TRBD2; j_call: TRBJ2-2; cdr3_nt: TGTGCCAGCTCGCCTAGCGGGGGCTCGAACACCGGGGAGCTGTTTTTT; cdr3_aa: CASSPSGGSNTGELFF
clone_size: NA; v_call: TRBV5-4; d_call: TRBD1; j_call: TRBJ1-1; cdr3_nt: TGTGCCAGCAGCTTGGAGGGACAGTACACTGAAGCTTTCTTT; cdr3_aa: CASSLEGQYTEAFF
clone_size: once; v_call: TRBV7-9; d_call: TRBD1; j_call: TRBJ1-6; cdr3_nt: TGTGCCAGCAGCTTAGGGACAGGGGCTAATTCACCCCTCCACTTT; cdr3_aa: CASSLGTGANSPLHF
clone_size: NA; v_call: TRBV6-1; d_call: TRBD1; j_call: TRBJ1-1; cdr3_nt: TGTGCCAGCAGTGAAGAGGGACAGGCGAACACTGAAGCTTTCTTT; cdr3_aa: CASSEEGQANTEAFF
clone_size: NA; v_call: TRBV6-2/TRBV6-3; d_call: NA; j_call: TRBJ1-5; cdr3_nt: TGTGCCAGCAGCGGACCGGGGAACAATCAGCCCCAGCATTTT; cdr3_aa: CASSGPGNNQPQHF
clone_size: once; v_call: TRBV3-1/TRBV3-2; d_call: NA; j_call: TRBJ2-1; cdr3_nt: TGTGCCAGCAGCCAGAGGGCAGGGACTGTGGGTGAGGGTGAGCAGTTCTTC; cdr3_aa: CASSQRAGTVGEGEQFF
clone_size: NA; v_call: TRBV7-3; d_call: TRBD1; j_call: TRBJ1-2; cdr3_nt: TGTGCCAGCAGCCTCCAGGGGGCGCAAGGCTACACCTTC; cdr3_aa: CASSLQGAQGYTF
clone_size: NA; v_call: TRBV11-2; d_call: TRBD2; j_call: TRBJ2-1; cdr3_nt: TGTGCCAGCAGCCCAACGGGACTAGCATCCGCCAATGAGCAGTTCTTC; cdr3_aa: CASSPTGLASANEQFF
clone_size: NA; v_call: TRBV2; d_call: NA; j_call: TRBJ1-5; cdr3_nt: TGTGCCAGCAGAGGGGATAGCAATCAGCCCCAGCATTTT; cdr3_aa: CASRGDSNQPQHF
clone_size: NA; v_call: TRBV28; d_call: NA; j_call: TRBJ2-7; cdr3_nt: TGTGCCAGCAGTTTAACCGACAGGGAGCAGTACTTC; cdr3_aa: CASSLTDREQYF
clone_size: NA; v_call: TRBV6-2/TRBV6-3; d_call: TRBD2; j_call: TRBJ2-7; cdr3_nt: TGTGCCAGCAGTTCTTCTAGCGGGACGATTTATGTCGAGCAGTACTTC; cdr3_aa: CASSSSSGTIYVEQYF
clone_size: NA; v_call: TRBV3-1/TRBV3-2; d_call: TRBD2; j_call: TRBJ2-2; cdr3_nt: TGTGCCAGCAGCCAAGTCAGACTAGCGGGAGGGACCGCCGGGGAGCTGTTTTTT; cdr3_aa: CASSQVRLAGGTAGELFF
clone_size: NA; v_call: TRBV5-4; d_call: NA; j_call: TRBJ1-2; cdr3_nt: TGTGCCAGCAGCTTGGCCTGGCAGTACTATGGCTACACCTTC; cdr3_aa: CASSLAWQYYGYTF
clone_size: NA; v_call: TRBV7-9; d_call: NA; j_call: TRBJ2-1; cdr3_nt: TGTGCCAGCAGCTTGGCCGGGTCCGATGAGCAGTTCTTC; cdr3_aa: CASSLAGSDEQFF
clone_size: NA; v_call: TRBV4-3; d_call: NA; j_call: TRBJ2-1; cdr3_nt: TGCGCCAGCAGCCAGGGGGGACGTCGGGCATACAATGAGCAGTTCTTC; cdr3_aa: CASSQGGRRAYNEQFF
clone_size: NA; v_call: TRBV18; d_call: NA; j_call: TRBJ1-5; cdr3_nt: TGTGCCAGCTCACCACAGACAGCCTATAGCAATCAGCCCCAGCATTTT; cdr3_aa: CASSPQTAYSNQPQHF
clone_size: NA; v_call: TRBV14; d_call: NA; j_call: TRBJ2-1; cdr3_nt: TGTGCCAGCAGGCTCAGGGGTGGGAATGAGCAGTTCTTC; cdr3_aa: CASRLRGGNEQFF
clone_size: once; v_call: TRBV6-2/TRBV6-3; d_call: TRBD2; j_call: TRBJ2-7; cdr3_nt: TGTGCCAGCAGTTACATACCACTAGCGGGAGGTTACTACGAGCAGTACTTC; cdr3_aa: CASSYIPLAGGYYEQYF
clone_size: NA; v_call: TRBV7-8; d_call: NA; j_call: TRBJ2-7; cdr3_nt: TGTGCCAGCAGCGGAGGAATCAGCTCCTACGAGCAGTACTTC; cdr3_aa: CASSGGISSYEQYF
clone_size: NA; v_call: TRBV14; d_call: TRBD1; j_call: TRBJ2-4; cdr3_nt: TGTGCCAGCAGTCAGATGTGGGACAGGAAAAACATTCAGTACTTC; cdr3_aa: CASSQMWDRKNIQYF
clone_size: NA; v_call: TRBV4-1; d_call: TRBD1; j_call: TRBJ1-3; cdr3_nt: TGCGCCAGCAGCCAAAGACAGGGGGACACCATATATTTT; cdr3_aa: CASSQRQGDTIYF
clone_size: NA; v_call: TRBV27; d_call: TRBD1; j_call: TRBJ1-5; cdr3_nt: TGTGCCAGCGGACCGGGACAGGGGGCTTATCAGCCCCAGCATTTT; cdr3_aa: CASGPGQGAYQPQHF